Sequencing of this TCR beta chain was carried out in a study of blood T cell repertoires in COVID-19. Trimming took off 1 base at V and 8 bases at J, with 15 bases between the two ends. The CDR3 covers 15 residues. CDR1 is LGHDT, CDR2 YNNKEL, per germline (reference sequence). Using immunoSEQ multiplex PCR, the repertoire was profiled, and TCRdb retains in-frame clones only, with some absent. The table includes a few hundred thousand clones, over 70% detected once. The genes are TRBV3-1 (or the pseudogene TRBV3-2) and TRBJ2-4, with TRBD2 as a possible D gene (6 bases). This receptor was identified in a woman in her forties or fifties with acute or convalescent COVID-19. The specimen sequenced was peripheral blood. CDR3 region: CASSQGSGGRYIQYF. CDR3 DNA: TGTGCCAGCAGCCAAGGGTCTGGGGGGAGGTACATTCAGTACTTC.